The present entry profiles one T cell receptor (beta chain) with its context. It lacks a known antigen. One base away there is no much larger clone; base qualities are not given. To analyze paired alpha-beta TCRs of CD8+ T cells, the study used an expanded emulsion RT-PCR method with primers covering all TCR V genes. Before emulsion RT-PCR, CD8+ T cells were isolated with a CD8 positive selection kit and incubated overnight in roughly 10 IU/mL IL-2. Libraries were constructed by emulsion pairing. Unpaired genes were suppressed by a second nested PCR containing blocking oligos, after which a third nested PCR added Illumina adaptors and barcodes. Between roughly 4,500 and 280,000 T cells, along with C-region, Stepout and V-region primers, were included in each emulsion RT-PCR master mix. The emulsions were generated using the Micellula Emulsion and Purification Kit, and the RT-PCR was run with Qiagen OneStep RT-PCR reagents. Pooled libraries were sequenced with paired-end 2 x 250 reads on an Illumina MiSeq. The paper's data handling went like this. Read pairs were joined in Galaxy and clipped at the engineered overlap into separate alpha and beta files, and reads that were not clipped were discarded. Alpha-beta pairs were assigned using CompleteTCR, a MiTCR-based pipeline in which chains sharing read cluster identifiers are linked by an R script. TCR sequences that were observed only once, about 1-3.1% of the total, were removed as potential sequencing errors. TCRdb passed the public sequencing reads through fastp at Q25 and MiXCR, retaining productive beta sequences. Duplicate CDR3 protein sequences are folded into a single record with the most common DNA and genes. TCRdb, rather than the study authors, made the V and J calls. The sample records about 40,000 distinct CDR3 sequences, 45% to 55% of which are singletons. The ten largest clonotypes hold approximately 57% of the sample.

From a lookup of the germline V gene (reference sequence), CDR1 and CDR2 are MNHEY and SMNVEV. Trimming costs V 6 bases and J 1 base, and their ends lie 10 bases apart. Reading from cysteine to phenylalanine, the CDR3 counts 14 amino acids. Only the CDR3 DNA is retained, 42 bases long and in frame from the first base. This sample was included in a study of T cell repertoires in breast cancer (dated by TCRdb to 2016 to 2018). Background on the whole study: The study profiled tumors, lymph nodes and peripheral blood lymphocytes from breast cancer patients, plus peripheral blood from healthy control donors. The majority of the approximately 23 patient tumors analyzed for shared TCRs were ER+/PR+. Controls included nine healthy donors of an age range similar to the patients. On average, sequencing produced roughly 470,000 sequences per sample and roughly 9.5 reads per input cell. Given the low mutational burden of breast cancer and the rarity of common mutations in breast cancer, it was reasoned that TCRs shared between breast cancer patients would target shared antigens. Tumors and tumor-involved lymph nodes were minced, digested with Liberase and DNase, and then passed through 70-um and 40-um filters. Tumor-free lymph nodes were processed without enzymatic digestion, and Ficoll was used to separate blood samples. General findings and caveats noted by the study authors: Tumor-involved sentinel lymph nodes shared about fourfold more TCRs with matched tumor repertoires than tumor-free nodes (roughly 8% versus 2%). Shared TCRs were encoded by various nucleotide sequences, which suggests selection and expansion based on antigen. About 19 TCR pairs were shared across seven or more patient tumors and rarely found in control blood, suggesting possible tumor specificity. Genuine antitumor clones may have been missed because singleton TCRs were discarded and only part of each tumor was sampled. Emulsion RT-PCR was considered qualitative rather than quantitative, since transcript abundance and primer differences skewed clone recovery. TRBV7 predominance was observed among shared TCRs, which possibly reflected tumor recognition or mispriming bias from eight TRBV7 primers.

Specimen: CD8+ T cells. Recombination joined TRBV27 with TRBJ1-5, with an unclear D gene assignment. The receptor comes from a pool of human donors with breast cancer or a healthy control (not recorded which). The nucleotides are TGTGCCAGCAGCCTACAGAGAAGCAATCAGCCCCAGCATTTT. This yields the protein CASSLQRSNQPQHF.